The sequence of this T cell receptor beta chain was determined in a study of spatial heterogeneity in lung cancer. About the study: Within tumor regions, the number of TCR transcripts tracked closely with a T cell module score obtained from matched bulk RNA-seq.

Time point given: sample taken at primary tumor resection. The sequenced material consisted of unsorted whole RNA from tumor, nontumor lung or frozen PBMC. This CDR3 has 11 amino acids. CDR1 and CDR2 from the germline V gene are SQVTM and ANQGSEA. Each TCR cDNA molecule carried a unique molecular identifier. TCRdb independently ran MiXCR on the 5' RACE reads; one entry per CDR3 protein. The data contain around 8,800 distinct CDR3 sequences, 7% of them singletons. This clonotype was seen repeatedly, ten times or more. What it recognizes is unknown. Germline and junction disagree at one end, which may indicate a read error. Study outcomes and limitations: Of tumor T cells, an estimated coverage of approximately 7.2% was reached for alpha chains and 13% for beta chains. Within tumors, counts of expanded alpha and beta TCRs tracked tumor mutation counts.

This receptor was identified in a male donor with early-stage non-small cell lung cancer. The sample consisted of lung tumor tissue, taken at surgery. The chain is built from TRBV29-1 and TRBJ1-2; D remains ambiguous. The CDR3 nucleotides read TGCAGCGTAGAAGAGAACTATGGCTACACCTTC. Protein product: CSVEENYGYTF.